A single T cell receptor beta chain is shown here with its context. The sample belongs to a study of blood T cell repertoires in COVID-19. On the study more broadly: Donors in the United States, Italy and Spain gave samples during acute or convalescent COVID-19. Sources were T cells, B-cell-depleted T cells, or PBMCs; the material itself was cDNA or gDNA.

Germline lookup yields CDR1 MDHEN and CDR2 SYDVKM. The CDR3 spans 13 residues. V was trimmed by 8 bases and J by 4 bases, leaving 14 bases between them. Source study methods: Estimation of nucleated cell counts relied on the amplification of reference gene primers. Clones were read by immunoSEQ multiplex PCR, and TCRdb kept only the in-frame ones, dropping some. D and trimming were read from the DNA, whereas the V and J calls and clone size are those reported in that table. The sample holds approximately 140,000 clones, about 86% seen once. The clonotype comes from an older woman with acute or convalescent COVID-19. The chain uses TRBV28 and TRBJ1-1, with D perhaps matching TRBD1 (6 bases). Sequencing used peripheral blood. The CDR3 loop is CASLIRGGTEAFF. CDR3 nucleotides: TGTGCCAGCCTAATAAGGGGGGGCACTGAAGCTTTCTTT.